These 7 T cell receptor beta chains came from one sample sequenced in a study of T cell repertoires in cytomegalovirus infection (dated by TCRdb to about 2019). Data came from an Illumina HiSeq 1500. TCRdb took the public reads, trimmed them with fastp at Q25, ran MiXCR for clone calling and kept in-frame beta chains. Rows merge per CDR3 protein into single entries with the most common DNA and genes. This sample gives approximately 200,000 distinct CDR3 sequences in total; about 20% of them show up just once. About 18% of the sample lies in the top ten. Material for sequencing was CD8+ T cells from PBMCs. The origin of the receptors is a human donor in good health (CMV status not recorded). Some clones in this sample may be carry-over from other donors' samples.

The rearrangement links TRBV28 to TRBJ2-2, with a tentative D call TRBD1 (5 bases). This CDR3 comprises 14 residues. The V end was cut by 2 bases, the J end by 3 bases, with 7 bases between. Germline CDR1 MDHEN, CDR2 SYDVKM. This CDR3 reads CASSLIGDTGELFF. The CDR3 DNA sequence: TGTGCCAGCAGTTTAATAGGGGACACCGGGGAGCTGTTTTTT.

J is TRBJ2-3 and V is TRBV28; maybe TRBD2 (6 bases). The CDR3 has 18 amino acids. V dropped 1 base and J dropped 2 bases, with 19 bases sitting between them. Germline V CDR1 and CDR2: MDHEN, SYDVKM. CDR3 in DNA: TGTGCCAGCAGTTTATCAGTGCCGGGACTCACAACCACAGATACGCAGTATTTT. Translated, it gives CASSLSVPGLTTTDTQYF.

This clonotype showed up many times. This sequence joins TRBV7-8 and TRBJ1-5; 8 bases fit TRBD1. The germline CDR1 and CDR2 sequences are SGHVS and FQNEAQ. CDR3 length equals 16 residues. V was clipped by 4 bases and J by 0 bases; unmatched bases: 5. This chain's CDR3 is CASSWAGGYSNQPQHF. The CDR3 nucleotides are TGTGCCAGCAGCTGGGCAGGGGGCTATAGCAATCAGCCCCAGCATTTT.

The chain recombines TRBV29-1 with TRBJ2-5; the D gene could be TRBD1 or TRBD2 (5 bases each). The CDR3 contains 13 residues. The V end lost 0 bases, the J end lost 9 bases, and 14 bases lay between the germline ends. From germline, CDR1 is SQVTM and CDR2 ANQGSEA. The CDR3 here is CSVEDRLRGAQYF. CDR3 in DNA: TGCAGCGTTGAAGATCGCCTGAGAGGGGCCCAGTACTTC. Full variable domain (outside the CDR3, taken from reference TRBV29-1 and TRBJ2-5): SAVISQKPSRDICQRGTSLTIQCQVDSQVTMMFWYRQQPGQSLTLIATANQGSEATYESGFVIDKFPISRPNLTFSTLTVSNMSPEDSSIYLCSVEDRLRGAQYFGPGTRLLVL.

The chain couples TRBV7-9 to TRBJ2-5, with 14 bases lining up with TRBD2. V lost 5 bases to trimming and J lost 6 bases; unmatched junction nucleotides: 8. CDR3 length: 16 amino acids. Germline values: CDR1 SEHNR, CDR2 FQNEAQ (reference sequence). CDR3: CASSLPGLAGEKTQYF. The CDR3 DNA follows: TGTGCCAGCAGCCTCCCGGGACTAGCGGGAGAAAAGACCCAGTACTTC.

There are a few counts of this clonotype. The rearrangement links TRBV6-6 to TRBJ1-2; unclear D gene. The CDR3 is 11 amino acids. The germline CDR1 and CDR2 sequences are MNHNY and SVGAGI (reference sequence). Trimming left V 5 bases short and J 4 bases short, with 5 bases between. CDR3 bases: TGTGCCAGCAGTCCGATCTATGGCTACACCTTC. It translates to CASSPIYGYTF.

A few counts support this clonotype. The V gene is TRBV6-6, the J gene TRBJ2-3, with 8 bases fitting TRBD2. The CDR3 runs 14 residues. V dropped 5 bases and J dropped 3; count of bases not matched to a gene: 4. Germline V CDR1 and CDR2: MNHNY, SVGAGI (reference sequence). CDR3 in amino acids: CASSDIAGTDTQYF. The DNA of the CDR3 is TGTGCCAGCAGTGACATAGCGGGGACAGATACGCAGTATTTT.